The rows below give T cell receptor beta chains drawn from one sample of a study of blood T cell repertoires in COVID-19. Measured with immunoSEQ multiplex PCR; TCRdb has only the in-frame clones, and not every one. The table has about 95,000 clones, less than 85% seen once. The source material was peripheral blood. These receptors were collected from a human donor in a cohort sampled during active COVID-19. CDR3s include the opening cysteine and the closing phenylalanine or tryptophan.

j_call v_call cdr3_aa
TRBJ1-2 TRBV19 CASTPGDRLIGGYTF
TRBJ2-7 TRBV3-1/TRBV3-2 CASSKTGPSYEQYF
TRBJ1-5 TRBV11-2 CASSLDEDRVMQPQHF
TRBJ1-6 TRBV28 CASSTGQGGSPLHF
TRBJ2-7 TRBV7-9 CASSRDTPYEQYF
TRBJ1-2 TRBV4-1 CASSYETGTNGYTF
TRBJ2-2 TRBV18 CASSGQGGAGELFF
TRBJ2-1 TRBV5-5 CASSPQTSGRARSRNEQFF
TRBJ1-1 TRBV18 CASSPLSQGGTEAFF
TRBJ1-4 TRBV28 CASSLAGAGEKLFF
TRBJ2-6 TRBV6-1 CASSEQGNGANVLTF
TRBJ2-7 TRBV5-4 CASSFWASYEQYF
TRBJ2-7 TRBV7-2 CASSLAPSASTEQYF
TRBJ2-1 TRBV7-9 CASSFGTSVSSSYNEQFF
TRBJ1-3 TRBV9 CASSPGTGGGNTIYF
TRBJ2-1 TRBV27 CASSSSGSSYNEQFF
TRBJ2-5 TRBV21-1 CASSKVGGLAGALETQYF
TRBJ1-5 TRBV23-1 CASSHRQGNQPQHF
TRBJ2-5 TRBV7-3 CASSPQRGSETQYF
TRBJ2-5 TRBV5-1 CASSLPTSGGQETQYF
TRBJ2-5 TRBV6-6 CASSPGGRRETQYF
TRBJ2-1 TRBV15 CATSKGLAGDYEQFF
TRBJ1-5 TRBV19 CASSRLDQPQHF
TRBJ2-3 TRBV7-2 CASSLGGGTTRTDTQYF
TRBJ1-6 TRBV3-1/TRBV3-2 CASSQAAVNNSPLHF
TRBJ1-1 TRBV19 CASTGGGIETEAFF
TRBJ2-1 TRBV6-4 CASSSSGGASYEQFF
TRBJ2-1 TRBV2 CASSLQEPGEQFF
TRBJ2-7 TRBV29-1 CSGGQTYEQYF
TRBJ2-7 TRBV15 CATSVLSSVPSYEQYF
TRBJ2-1 TRBV12-3/TRBV12-4 CASSLTGDAEQFF
TRBJ2-7 TRBV11-2 CASSLSGTGSSEQYF
TRBJ2-5 TRBV12-5 CASGSRPGGQETQYF
TRBJ1-2 TRBV18 CASSPSTGSSYGYTF
TRBJ2-2 TRBV5-1 CASTHGTGYTGELFF
TRBJ2-5 TRBV27 CASKTNRGRGETQYF
TRBJ1-1 TRBV19 CASSDLLGQGGTEAFF
TRBJ1-6 TRBV13 CASSSGQGAYNSPLHF
TRBJ1-4 TRBV14 CARRQAGNEKLFF
TRBJ2-1 TRBV7-8 CASSLPGVWAGGLNEQFF
TRBJ2-1 TRBV19 CASRGGPGYEQFF
TRBJ1-1 TRBV9 CASSATPTNTEAFF
TRBJ2-6 TRBV11-1 CASSFGGYGANVLTF
TRBJ1-2 TRBV19 CASGKEGPEGSYGYTF
TRBJ1-6 TRBV5-1 CASSSQPGQGSNSPLHF
TRBJ1-2 TRBV5-4 CASSLPPPETGDGYTF
TRBJ2-1 TRBV5-5 CASSVGQGVRNEQFF
TRBJ1-1 TRBV5-5 CASSLAPTGGNTEAFF